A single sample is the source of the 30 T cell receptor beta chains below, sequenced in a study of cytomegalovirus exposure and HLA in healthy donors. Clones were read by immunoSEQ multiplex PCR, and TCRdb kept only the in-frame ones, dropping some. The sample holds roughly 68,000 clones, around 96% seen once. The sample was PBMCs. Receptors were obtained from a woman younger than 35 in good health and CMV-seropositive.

The CDR3 sequence: CASRGGQATYEQYF. CDR3 nucleotide sequence: TGTGCCAGCAGGGGCGGACAGGCAACCTACGAGCAGTACTTC. The V gene is TRBV6-5, the J gene TRBJ2-7; 7 nucleotides match TRBD1. This CDR3 spans 14 amino acids. Trimming took 6 bases from V and 2 from J; bases not matched to a gene: 7. The germline gives CDR1 MNHEY, CDR2 SVGAGI.

The CDR3 nucleotides read TGCGCCAGCAGCCAGGGACTTTGGAACACTGAAGCTTTCTTT. Amino acid sequence: CASSQGLWNTEAFF. The genes are TRBV4-3 and TRBJ1-1; weak D call: TRBD1 (5 bases). The CDR3 totals 14 residues. V lost 3 bases to trimming and J lost 1 base, with 9 bases between them. Germline CDR1 reads LGHNA; CDR2 reads YSLEER.

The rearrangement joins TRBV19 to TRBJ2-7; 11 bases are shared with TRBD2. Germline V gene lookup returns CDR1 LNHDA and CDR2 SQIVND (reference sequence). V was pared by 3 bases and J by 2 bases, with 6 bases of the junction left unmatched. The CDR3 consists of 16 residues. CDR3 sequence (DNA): TGTGCCAGTAGTATTGGGGGACTAGCGGCCACCTACGAGCAGTACTTC. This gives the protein CASSIGGLAATYEQYF.

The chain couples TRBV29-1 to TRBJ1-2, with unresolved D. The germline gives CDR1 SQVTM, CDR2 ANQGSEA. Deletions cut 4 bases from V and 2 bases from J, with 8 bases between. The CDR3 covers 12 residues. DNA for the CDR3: TGCAGCGTTGGTGGACTGAACTATGGCTACACCTTC. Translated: CSVGGLNYGYTF.

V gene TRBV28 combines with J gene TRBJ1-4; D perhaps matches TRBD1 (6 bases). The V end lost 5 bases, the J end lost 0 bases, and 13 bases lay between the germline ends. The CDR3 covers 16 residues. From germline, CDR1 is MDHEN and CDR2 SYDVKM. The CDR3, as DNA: TGTGCCAGCAGTCTTGACAGGCAGGCAACTAATGAAAAACTGTTTTTT. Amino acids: CASSLDRQATNEKLFF.

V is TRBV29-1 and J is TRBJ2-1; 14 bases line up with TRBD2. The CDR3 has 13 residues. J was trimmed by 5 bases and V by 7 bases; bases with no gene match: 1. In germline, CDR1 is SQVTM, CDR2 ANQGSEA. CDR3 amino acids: CSGLAGGNNEQFF. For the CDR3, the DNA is TGCAGCGGACTAGCGGGAGGGAACAATGAGCAGTTCTTC.

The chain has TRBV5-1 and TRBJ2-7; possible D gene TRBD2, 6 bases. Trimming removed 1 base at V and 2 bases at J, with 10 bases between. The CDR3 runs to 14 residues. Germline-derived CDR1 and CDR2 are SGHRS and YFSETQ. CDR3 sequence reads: CASSLMDYPYEQYF. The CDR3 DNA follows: TGCGCCAGCAGCTTGATGGACTATCCCTACGAGCAGTACTTC.

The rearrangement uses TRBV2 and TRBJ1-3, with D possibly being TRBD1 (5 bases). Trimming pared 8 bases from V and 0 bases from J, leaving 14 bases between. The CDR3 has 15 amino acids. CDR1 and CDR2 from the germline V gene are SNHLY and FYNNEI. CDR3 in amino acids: CASDDSPSSGNTIYF. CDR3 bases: TGTGCCAGCGATGACAGCCCGAGCTCTGGAAACACCATATATTTT.

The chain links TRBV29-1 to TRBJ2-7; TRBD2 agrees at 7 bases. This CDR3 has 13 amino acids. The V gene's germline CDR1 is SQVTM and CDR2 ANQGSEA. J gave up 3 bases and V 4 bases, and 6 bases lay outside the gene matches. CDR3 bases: TGCAGCGTTGTCAGCGGGACTTTCTACGAGCAGTACTTC. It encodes CSVVSGTFYEQYF.

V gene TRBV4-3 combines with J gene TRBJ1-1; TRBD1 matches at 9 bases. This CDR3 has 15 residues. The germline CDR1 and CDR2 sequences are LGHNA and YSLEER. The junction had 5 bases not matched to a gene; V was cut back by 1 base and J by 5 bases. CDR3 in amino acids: CASSQARTGETEAFF. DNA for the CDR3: TGCGCCAGCAGCCAAGCCAGGACAGGGGAAACTGAAGCTTTCTTT.

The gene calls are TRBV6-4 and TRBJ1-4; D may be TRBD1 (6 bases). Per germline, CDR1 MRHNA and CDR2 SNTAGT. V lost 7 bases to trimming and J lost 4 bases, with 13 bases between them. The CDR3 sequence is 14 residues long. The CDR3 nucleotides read TGTGCCAGCACGGGAGGGGGGAGTAATGAAAAACTGTTTTTT. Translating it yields CASTGGGSNEKLFF.

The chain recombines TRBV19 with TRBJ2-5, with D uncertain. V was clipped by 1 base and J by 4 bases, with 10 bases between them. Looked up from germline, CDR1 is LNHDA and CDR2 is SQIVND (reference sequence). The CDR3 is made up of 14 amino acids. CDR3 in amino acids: CASSIGLFGETQYF. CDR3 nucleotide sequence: TGTGCCAGTAGTATAGGCCTGTTCGGAGAGACCCAGTACTTC.

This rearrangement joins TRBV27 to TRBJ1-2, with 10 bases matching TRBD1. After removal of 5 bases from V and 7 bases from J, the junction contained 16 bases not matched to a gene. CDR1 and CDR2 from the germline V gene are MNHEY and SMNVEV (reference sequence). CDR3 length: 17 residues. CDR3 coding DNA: TGTGCCAGCAGTCCGGGGGACAGGGGTTTAATTTGGCTTGGCTACACCTTC. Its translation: CASSPGDRGLIWLGYTF.

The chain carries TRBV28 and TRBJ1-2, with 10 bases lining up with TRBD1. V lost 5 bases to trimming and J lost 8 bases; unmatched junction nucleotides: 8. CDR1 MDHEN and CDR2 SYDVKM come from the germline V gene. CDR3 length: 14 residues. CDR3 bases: TGTGCCAGCAGTACGGACAGGGGGGTATGGGGCTACACCTTC. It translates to CASSTDRGVWGYTF.

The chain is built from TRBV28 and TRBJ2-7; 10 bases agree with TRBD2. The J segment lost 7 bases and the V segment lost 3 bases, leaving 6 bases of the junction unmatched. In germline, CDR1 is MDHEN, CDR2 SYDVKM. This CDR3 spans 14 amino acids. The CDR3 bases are TGTGCCAGCAGTTTGGCTAGCGGGAGACGTGAGCAGTACTTC. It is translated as CASSLASGRREQYF.

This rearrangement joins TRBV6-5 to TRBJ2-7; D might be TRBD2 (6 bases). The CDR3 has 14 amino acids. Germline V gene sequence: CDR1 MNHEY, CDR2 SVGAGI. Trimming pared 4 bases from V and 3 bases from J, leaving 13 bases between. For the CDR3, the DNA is TGTGCCAGCAGTTGGGGGGTACAGGACTACGAGCAGTACTTC. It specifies CASSWGVQDYEQYF.

CDR3 residues: CASSPPIFGLEGSRQYF. The DNA of the CDR3 is TGTGCCAGCAGCCCTCCGATCTTTGGACTAGAGGGTAGTAGGCAGTACTTC. The chain joins TRBV13 to TRBJ2-7, with 7 bases fitting TRBD2. Germline-derived CDR1 and CDR2 are PRHDT and FYEKMQ (reference sequence). Trimming took 5 bases from V and 9 from J; bases not matched to a gene: 22. The CDR3 is 17 residues long.

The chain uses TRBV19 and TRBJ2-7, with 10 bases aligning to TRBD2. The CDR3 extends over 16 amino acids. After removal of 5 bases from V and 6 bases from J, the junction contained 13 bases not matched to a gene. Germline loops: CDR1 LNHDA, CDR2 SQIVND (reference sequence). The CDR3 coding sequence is TGTGCCAGTAGTTTTAAAAGCGGGAGGGCCCCTTCCGAGCAGTACTTC. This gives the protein CASSFKSGRAPSEQYF. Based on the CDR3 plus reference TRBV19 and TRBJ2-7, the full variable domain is DGGITQSPKYLFRKEGQNVTLSCEQNLNHDAMYWYRQDPGQGLRLIYYSQIVNDFQKGDIAEGYSVSREKKESFPLTVTSAQKNPTAFYLCASSFKSGRAPSEQYFGPGTRLTVT.

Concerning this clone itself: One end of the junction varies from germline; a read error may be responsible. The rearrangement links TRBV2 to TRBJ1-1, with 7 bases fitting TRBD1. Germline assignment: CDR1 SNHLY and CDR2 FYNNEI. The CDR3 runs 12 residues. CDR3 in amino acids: CASVTGNPEAFF. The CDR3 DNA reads TGTGCCAGCGTGACAGGGAACCCTGAAGCTTTCTTT.

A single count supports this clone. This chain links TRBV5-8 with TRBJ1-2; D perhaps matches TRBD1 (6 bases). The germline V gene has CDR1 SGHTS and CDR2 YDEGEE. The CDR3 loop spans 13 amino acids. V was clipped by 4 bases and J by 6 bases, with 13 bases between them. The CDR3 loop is CASSLYRQDGYTF. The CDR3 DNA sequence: TGTGCCAGCAGCCTCTACCGACAGGATGGCTACACCTTC. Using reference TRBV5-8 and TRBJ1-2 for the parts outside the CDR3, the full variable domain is EAGVTQSPTHLIKTRGQQATLRCSPISGHTSVYWYQQALGLGLQFLLWYDEGEERNRGNFPPRFSGRQFPNYSSELNVNALELEDSALYLCASSLYRQDGYTFGSGTRLTVV.

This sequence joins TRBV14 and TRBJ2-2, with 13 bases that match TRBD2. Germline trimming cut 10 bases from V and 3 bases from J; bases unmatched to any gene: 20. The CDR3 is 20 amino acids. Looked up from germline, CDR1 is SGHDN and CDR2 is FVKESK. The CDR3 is CATRTSGSIWASRDTGELFF. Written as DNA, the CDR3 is TGTGCCACCCGGACTAGCGGGAGTATCTGGGCCTCGAGGGACACCGGGGAGCTGTTTTTT.

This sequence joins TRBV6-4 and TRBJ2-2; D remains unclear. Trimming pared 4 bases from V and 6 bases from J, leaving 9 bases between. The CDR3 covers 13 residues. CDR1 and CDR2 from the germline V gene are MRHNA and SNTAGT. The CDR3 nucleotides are TGTGCCAGCAGTGTAGAGATCCCCGGGGAGCTGTTTTTT. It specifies CASSVEIPGELFF.

The CDR3: CASGIGGEQFF. The DNA for the CDR3 is TGTGCCAGCGGGATAGGGGGTGAGCAGTTCTTC. The chain joins TRBV7-9 to TRBJ2-1; the D gene is possibly TRBD1 (6 bases). Germline V gene lookup returns CDR1 SEHNR and CDR2 FQNEAQ (reference sequence). The CDR3 length is 11 residues. V was pared by 8 bases and J by 9 bases, with 11 bases between.

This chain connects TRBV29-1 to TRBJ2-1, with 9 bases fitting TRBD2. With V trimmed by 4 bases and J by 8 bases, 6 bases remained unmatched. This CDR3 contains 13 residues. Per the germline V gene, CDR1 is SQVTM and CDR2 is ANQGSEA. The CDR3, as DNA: TGCAGCGTTGGCGGGGGGGGGATCGATGAGCAGTTCTTC. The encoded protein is CSVGGGGIDEQFF.

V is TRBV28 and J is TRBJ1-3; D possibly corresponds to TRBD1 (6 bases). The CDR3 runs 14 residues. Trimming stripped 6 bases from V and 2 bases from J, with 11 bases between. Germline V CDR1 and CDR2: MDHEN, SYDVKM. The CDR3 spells CASRVQGAGNTIYF. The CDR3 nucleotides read TGTGCCAGCAGAGTACAGGGAGCTGGAAACACCATATATTTT.

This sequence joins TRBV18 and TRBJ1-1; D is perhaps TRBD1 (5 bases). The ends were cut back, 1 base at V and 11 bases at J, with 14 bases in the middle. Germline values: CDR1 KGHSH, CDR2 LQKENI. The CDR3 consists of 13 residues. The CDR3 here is CASSPRDSHAAFF. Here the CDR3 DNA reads TGTGCCAGCTCACCACGAGACAGCCATGCGGCTTTCTTT.

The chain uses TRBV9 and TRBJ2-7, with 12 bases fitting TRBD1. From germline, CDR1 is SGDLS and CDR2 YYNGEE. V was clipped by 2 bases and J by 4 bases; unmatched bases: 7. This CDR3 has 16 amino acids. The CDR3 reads CASSVSGTGGMYEQYF. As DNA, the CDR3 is TGTGCCAGCAGCGTCTCCGGGACAGGGGGCATGTACGAGCAGTACTTC.

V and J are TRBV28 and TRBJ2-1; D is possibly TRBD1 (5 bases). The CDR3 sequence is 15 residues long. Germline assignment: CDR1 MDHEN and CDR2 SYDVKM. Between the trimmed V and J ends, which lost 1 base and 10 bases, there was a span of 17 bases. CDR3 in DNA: TGTGCCAGCAGTTTATTTGGCGCAGGGTTAAGGGAGCAGTTCTTC. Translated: CASSLFGAGLREQFF.

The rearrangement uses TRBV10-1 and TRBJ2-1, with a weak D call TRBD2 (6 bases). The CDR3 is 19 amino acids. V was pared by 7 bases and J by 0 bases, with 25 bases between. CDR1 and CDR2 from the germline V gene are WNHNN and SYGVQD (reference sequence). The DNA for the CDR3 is TGCGCCAGCAAGCTTCCGGGACTGCCAACCCCAGTCTCCTACAATGAGCAGTTCTTC. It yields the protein CASKLPGLPTPVSYNEQFF.

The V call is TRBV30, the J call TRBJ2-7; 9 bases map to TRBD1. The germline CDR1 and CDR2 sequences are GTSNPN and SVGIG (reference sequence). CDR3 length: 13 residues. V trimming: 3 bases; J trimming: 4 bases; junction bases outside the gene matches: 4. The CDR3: CAWSRDRVYEQYF. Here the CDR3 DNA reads TGTGCCTGGAGCCGGGACAGGGTATACGAGCAGTACTTC.